This T cell receptor beta chain was recorded in a study of blood T cell repertoires in COVID-19. Study-wide context: Sites in the United States, Italy and Spain provided acute and convalescent COVID-19 samples. T cells, B-cell-depleted T cells, or PBMCs supplied cDNA or gDNA.

The length of the CDR3 is 14 residues. V gave up 4 bases and J gave up 10 bases; unmatched junction bases: 6. CDR1 and CDR2 (germline): SGHRS, YFSETQ. Per the original methods: Quantification of nucleated cells was approximated via reference gene primer amplification. Produced via immunoSEQ multiplex PCR; TCRdb's table is partial and in-frame only. D and trimming were read from the DNA, whereas the V and J calls and clone size are those reported in that table. The data hold about 82,000 clones, with around 80% observed a single time. Sequences were obtained from peripheral blood. The sequence was collected from a woman aged 40 to 49 with active or convalescent COVID-19. The chain has TRBV5-1 and TRBJ1-6, with 9 bases aligning to TRBD1. This chain's CDR3 is CASSPDRGGSPLHF. For the CDR3, the DNA is TGCGCCAGCAGCCCGGACAGGGGCGGATCACCCCTCCACTTT.